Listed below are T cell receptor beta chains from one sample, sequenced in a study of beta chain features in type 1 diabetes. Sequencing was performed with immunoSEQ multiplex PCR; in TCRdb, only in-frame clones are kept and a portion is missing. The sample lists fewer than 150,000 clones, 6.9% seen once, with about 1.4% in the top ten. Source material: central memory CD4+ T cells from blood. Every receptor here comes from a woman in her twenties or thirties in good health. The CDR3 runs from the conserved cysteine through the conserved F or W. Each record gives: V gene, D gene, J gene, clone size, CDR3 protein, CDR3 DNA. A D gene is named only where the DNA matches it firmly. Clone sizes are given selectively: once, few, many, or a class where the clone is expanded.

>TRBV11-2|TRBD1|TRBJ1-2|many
CASSLVWGQGVGYTF
TGTGCCAGCAGCTTAGTCTGGGGACAGGGAGTGGGCTACACCTTC
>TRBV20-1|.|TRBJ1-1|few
CSARQEEAFF
TGCAGTGCTAGACAGGAAGAAGCTTTCTTT
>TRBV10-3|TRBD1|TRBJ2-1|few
CAITRPGQGGSGEQFF
TGTGCCATCACCAGGCCGGGACAGGGGGGGTCAGGGGAGCAGTTCTTC
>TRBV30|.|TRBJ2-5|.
CAWSVGLGYQETQYF
TGTGCCTGGAGTGTAGGACTGGGGTACCAAGAGACCCAGTACTTC
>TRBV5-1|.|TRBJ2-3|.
CASSFQRGDTQYF
TGCGCCAGCAGCTTCCAAAGGGGGGATACGCAGTATTTT
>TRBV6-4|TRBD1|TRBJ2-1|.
CASSVDDGTGISEQFF
TGTGCCAGCAGTGTGGACGATGGGACAGGGATTAGTGAGCAGTTCTTC
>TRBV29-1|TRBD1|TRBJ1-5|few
CSVLQGQGSNQPQHF
TGCAGCGTACTACAGGGACAGGGTAGCAATCAGCCCCAGCATTTT
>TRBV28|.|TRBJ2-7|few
CASSWTGTYEQYF
TGTGCCAGCAGTTGGACTGGAACCTACGAGCAGTACTTC
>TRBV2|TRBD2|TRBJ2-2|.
CASRRTSGRAATGELFF
TGTGCCAGCAGGCGGACTAGCGGGAGGGCCGCCACCGGGGAGCTGTTTTTT
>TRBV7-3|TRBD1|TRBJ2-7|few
CASSLTGQGPYEQYF
TGTGCCAGCAGCTTAACGGGACAGGGCCCCTACGAGCAGTACTTC
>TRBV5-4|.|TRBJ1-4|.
CASSLGGTNEKLFF
TGTGCCAGCAGCTTGGGCGGAACTAATGAAAAACTGTTTTTT
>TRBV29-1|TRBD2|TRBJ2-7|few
CSVSGLAGGYEQYF
TGCAGCGTTTCAGGGCTAGCGGGAGGCTACGAGCAGTACTTC
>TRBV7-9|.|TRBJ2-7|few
CASSLLQGNEQYF
TGTGCCAGCAGCTTACTCCAGGGTAACGAGCAGTACTTC
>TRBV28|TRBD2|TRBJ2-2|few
CASLRAGVTGELFF
TGTGCCAGCTTAAGGGCGGGAGTCACCGGGGAGCTGTTTTTT
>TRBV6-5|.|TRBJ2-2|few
CASRVQGGTGELFF
TGTGCCAGCCGTGTCCAGGGAGGTACCGGGGAGCTGTTTTTT
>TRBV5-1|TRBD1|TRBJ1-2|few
CASSEQWDRGSGYTF
TGCGCCAGCAGCGAGCAATGGGACAGGGGTTCTGGCTACACCTTC
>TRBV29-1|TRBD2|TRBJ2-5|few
CSVDPTSGQETQYF
TGCAGCGTTGACCCTACTAGCGGTCAAGAGACCCAGTACTTC
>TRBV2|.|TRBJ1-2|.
CASSEGQVGNYGYTF
TGTGCCAGCAGTGAAGGACAGGTTGGGAACTATGGCTACACCTTC
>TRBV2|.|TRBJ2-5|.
CASRSEMGGGETQYF
TGTGCCAGCAGAAGTGAAATGGGGGGTGGCGAGACCCAGTACTTC
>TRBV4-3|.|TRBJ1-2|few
CASSQDSRQDYGYTF
TGCGCCAGCAGCCAAGATTCGCGACAGGACTATGGCTACACCTTC
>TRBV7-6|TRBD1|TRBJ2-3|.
CASSLTGQGSTDTQYF
TGTGCCAGCAGCTTAACGGGACAGGGGTCCACAGATACGCAGTATTTT
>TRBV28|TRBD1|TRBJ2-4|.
CATTDRVKNIQYF
TGTGCCACCACGGACAGGGTTAAAAACATTCAGTACTTC
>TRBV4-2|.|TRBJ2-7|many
CASSHREIDEQYF
TGTGCCAGCAGCCACCGGGAGATTGACGAGCAGTACTTC
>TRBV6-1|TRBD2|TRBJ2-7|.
CASTPGLARYEQYF
TGTGCCAGCACGCCGGGACTAGCGCGATACGAGCAGTACTTC
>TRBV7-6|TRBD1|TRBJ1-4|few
CASSLPGTGTNEKLFF
TGTGCCAGCAGCTTACCCGGGACAGGAACTAATGAAAAACTGTTTTTT
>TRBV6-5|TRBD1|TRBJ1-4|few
CASRGTGAPEKLFF
TGTGCCAGCAGGGGGACAGGGGCGCCGGAAAAACTGTTTTTT
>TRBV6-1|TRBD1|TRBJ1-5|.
CASGQGSNQPQHF
TGTGCCAGTGGACAGGGCTCAAATCAGCCCCAGCATTTT
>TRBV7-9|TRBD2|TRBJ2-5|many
CASSPGGAWETQYF
TGTGCCAGCAGCCCGGGGGGTGCATGGGAGACCCAGTACTTC
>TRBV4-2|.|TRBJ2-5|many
CASSRTDQETQYF
TGTGCCAGCAGCAGGACAGACCAAGAGACCCAGTACTTC
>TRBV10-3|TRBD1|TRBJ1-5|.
CATGQGLQPQHF
TGTGCCACGGGACAGGGCTTGCAGCCCCAGCATTTT
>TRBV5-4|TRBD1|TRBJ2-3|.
CASSVGDRGSADTQYF
TGTGCCAGCAGCGTTGGGGACAGGGGGTCGGCAGATACGCAGTATTTT
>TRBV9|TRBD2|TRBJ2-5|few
CASSVANLAGSQETQYF
TGTGCCAGCAGCGTAGCTAACCTAGCGGGTTCCCAAGAGACCCAGTACTTC
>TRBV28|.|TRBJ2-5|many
CASSRMTPEGKTQYF
TGTGCCAGCAGTCGCATGACCCCGGAGGGGAAGACCCAGTACTTC
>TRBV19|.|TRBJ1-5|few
CASSIQTGNQPQHF
TGTGCCAGTAGTATACAGACTGGTAATCAGCCCCAGCATTTT
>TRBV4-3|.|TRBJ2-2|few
CASSQAYRAAGELFF
TGCGCCAGCAGCCAGGCGTACAGGGCGGCCGGGGAGCTGTTTTTT
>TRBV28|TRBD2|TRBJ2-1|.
CASRDLAGEEVDEQFF
TGTGCCAGCAGAGATCTAGCGGGAGAGGAGGTCGATGAGCAGTTCTTC
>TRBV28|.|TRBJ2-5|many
CASSLRQQGRETQYF
TGTGCCAGCAGTTTACGCCAACAGGGGAGGGAGACCCAGTACTTC
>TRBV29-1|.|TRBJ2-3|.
CSVGAQGGTDTQYF
TGCAGCGTTGGGGCACAGGGTGGGACAGATACGCAGTATTTT
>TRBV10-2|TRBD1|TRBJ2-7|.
CASRQGAYYEQYF
TGCGCCAGTCGACAGGGGGCTTATTACGAGCAGTACTTC
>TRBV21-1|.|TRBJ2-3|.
CATTPGLVAGMPDTQYF
TGTGCCACCACCCCAGGCCTGGTAGCGGGCATGCCAGATACGCAGTATTTT